The clone carrying this T cell receptor beta chain was detected ten times or more. The CDR3 covers 12 residues. Deletions cut 3 bases from V and 5 bases from J, with 8 bases between. Germline V gene data show CDR1 as MGHRA and CDR2 as YSYEKL. This specimen comes from a study of T cell repertoires in cytomegalovirus infection. One entry per CDR3 protein results from TCRdb running MiXCR on the reads. The sample includes more than 500,000 distinct CDR3 sequences, approximately 16% of them seen just once. The chain links TRBV4-1 to TRBJ2-7; D ambiguous. The source of this sequence is a human donor in good health (CMV status not recorded). Some clones in this sample may be carry-over from other donors' samples. Sequencing input: CD8+ T cells from PBMCs. The CDR3 nucleotides are TGCGCCAGCAGCCAGGGGAAAAACGAGCAGTACTTC. As protein: CASSQGKNEQYF.